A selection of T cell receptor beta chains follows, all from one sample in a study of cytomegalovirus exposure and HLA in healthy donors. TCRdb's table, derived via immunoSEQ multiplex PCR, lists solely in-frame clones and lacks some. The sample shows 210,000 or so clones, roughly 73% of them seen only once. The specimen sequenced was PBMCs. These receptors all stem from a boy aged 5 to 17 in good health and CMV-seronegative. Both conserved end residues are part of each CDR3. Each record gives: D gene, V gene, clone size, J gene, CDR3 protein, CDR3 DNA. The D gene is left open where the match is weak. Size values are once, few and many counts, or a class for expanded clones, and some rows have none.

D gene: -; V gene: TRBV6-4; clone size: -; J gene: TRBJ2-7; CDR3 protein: CASRLTAQVTHEQYF; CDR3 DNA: TGTGCCAGCAGGCTGACGGCGCAGGTAACCCACGAGCAGTACTTC
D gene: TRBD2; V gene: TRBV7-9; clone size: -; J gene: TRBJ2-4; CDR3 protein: CASSLRGAAKNIQYF; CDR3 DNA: TGTGCCAGCAGCTTGCGGGGGGCGGCCAAAAACATTCAGTACTTC
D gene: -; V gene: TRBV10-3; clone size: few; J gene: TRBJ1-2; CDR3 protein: CAISGTDYGYTF; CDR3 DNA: TGTGCCATCAGTGGGACAGACTATGGCTACACCTTC
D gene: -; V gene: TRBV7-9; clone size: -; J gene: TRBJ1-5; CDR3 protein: CASSLLGGQPQHF; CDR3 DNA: TGTGCCAGCAGCTTATTGGGAGGTCAGCCCCAGCATTTT
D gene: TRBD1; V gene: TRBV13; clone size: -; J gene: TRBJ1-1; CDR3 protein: CASSFPGQVEAFF; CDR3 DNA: TGTGCCAGCAGCTTCCCCGGACAGGTCGAAGCTTTCTTT
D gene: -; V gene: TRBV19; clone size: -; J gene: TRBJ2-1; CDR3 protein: CASSISQVTLYNEQFF; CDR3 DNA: TGTGCCAGTAGTATAAGTCAGGTTACCCTCTACAATGAGCAGTTCTTC
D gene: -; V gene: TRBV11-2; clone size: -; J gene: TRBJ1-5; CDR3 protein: CASSLDLAGVDQPQHF; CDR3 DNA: TGTGCCAGCAGCTTAGATTTGGCAGGGGTGGATCAGCCCCAGCATTTT
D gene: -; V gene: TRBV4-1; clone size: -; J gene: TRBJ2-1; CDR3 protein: CASSQERSLARLNEQFF; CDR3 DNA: TGCGCCAGCAGCCAAGAACGTAGCCTAGCGCGTCTGAATGAGCAGTTCTTC
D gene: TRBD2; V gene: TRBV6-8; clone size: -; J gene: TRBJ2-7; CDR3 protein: CASSYLSSGSYEQYF; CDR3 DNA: TGTGCCAGCAGTTACTTGTCTAGCGGGAGCTACGAGCAGTACTTC
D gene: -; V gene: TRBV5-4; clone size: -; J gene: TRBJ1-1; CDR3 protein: CASSFRGGSMNTEAFF; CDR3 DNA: TGTGCCAGCAGCTTTAGGGGTGGAAGTATGAACACTGAAGCTTTCTTT
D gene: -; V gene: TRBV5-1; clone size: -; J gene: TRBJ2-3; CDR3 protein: CASSLEGRGRTDTQYF; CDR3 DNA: TGCGCCAGCAGCTTGGAGGGCAGGGGTAGGACAGATACGCAGTATTTT
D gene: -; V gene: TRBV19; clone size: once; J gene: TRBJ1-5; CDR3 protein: CASSPDRSNQPQHF; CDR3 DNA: TGTGCCAGTAGTCCGGACAGAAGCAATCAGCCCCAGCATTTT
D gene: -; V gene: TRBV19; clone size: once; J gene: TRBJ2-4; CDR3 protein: CASSIDVAKNIQYF; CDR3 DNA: TGTGCCAGTAGTATAGACGTTGCCAAAAACATTCAGTACTTC
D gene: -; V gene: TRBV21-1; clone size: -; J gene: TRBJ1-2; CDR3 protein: CASSRVQDYGYTF; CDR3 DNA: TGTGCCAGCAGTCGCGTTCAGGACTATGGCTACACCTTC
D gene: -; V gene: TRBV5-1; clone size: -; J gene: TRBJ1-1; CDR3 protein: CASSLLGSMNTEAFF; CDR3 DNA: TGCGCCAGCAGCCTCTTGGGCAGTATGAACACTGAAGCTTTCTTT
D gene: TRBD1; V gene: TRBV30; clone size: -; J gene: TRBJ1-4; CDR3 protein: CAWSKGGQGGEKLFF; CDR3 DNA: TGTGCCTGGAGTAAAGGGGGACAGGGGGGTGAAAAACTGTTTTTT
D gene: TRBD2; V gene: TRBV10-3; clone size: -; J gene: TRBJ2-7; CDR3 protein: CAISAEREGEQYF; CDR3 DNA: TGTGCCATCAGTGCGGAGCGGGAAGGCGAGCAGTACTTC
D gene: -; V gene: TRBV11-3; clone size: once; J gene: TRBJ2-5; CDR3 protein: CATLGTQQETQYF; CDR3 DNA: TGTGCCACCCTGGGGACTCAACAAGAGACCCAGTACTTC
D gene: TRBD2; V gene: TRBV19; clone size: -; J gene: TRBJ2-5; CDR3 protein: CASSARGGVITQYF; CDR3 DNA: TGTGCCAGTAGTGCAAGGGGAGGGGTCATAACCCAGTACTTC
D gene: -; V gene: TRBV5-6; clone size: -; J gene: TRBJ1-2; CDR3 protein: CASSLDVLSYGYTF; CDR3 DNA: TGTGCCAGCAGCTTGGACGTATTGAGCTATGGCTACACCTTC
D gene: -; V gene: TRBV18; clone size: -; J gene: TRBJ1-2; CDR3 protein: CASSPSPTENYGYTF; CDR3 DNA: TGTGCCAGCTCACCGTCCCCGACAGAGAACTATGGCTACACCTTC
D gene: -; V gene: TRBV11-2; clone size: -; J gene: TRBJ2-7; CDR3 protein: CASSLDTVSYEQYF; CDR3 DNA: TGTGCCAGCAGCTTAGATACGGTATCCTACGAGCAGTACTTC
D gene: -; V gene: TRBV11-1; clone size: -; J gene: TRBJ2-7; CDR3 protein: CASSLWTGQTYEQYF; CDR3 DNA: TGTGCCAGCAGCTTGTGGACTGGCCAGACCTACGAGCAGTACTTC
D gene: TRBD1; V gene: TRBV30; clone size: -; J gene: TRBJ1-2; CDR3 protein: CAFWDSNYGYTF; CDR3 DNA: TGTGCCTTTTGGGACAGTAACTATGGCTACACCTTC
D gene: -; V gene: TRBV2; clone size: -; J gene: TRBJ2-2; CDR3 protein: CASTWGLSASNTGELFF; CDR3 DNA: TGTGCCAGCACCTGGGGACTTTCCGCGTCCAACACCGGGGAGCTGTTTTTT
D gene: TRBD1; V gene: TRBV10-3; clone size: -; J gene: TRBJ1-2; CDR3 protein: CAIRDPGQSYGYTF; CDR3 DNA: TGTGCCATCCGAGATCCGGGACAGAGTTATGGCTACACCTTC
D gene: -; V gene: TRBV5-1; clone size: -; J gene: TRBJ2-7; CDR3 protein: CASTLSGPGVREQYF; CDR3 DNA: TGCGCCAGTACTCTTAGCGGCCCCGGCGTCCGGGAGCAGTACTTC
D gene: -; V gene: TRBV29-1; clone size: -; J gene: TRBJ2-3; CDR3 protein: CSGSGGSTDTQYF; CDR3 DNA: TGCAGCGGAAGTGGCGGGAGCACAGATACGCAGTATTTT
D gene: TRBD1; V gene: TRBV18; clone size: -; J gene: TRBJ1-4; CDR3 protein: CASSPLPGGVEEKLFF; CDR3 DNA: TGTGCCAGCTCGCCTTTGCCAGGGGGCGTAGAGGAAAAACTGTTTTTT
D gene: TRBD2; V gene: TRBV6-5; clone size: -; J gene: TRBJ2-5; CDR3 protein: CASSYRGEGTQYF; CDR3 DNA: TGTGCCAGCAGCTACCGGGGGGAGGGGACCCAGTACTTC
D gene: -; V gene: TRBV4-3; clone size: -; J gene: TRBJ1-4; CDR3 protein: CASSQGGGVSNEKLFF; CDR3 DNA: TGCGCCAGCAGCCAAGGTGGAGGCGTATCGAATGAAAAACTGTTTTTT
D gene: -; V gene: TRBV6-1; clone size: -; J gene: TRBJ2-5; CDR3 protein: CASSGAGGTQYF; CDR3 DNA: TGTGCCAGCAGCGGAGCGGGCGGGACCCAGTACTTC
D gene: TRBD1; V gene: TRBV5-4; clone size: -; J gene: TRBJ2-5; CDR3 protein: CASNRGQQETQYF; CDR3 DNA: TGTGCCAGCAACCGGGGACAGCAAGAGACCCAGTACTTC
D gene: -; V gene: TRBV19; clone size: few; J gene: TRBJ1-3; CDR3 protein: CACGGRVGNTIYF; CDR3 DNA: TGTGCCTGCGGAGGGCGGGTTGGAAACACCATATATTTT
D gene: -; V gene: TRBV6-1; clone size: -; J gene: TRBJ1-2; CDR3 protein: CASRGVGGYTF; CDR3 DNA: TGTGCCAGCAGAGGGGTAGGGGGCTACACCTTC
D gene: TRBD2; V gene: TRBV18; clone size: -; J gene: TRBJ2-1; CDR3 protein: CASSRLAGTYNEQFF; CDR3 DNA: TGTGCCAGCTCACGTCTAGCGGGCACCTACAATGAGCAGTTCTTC
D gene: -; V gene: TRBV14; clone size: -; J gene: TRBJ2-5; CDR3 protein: CASSQDWAKTQYF; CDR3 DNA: TGTGCCAGCAGCCAAGACTGGGCAAAGACCCAGTACTTC
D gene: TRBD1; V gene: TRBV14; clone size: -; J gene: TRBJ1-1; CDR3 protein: CASRRTGGYTEAFF; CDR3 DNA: TGTGCCAGCAGGAGAACAGGGGGCTACACTGAAGCTTTCTTT
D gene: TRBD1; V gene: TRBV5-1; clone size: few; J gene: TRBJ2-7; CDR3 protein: CASSPQTGGYEQYF; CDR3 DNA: TGCGCCAGCAGCCCTCAGACAGGGGGCTACGAGCAGTACTTC
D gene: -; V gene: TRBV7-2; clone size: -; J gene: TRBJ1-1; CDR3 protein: CASILTPGYTEAFF; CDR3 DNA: TGTGCCAGCATCTTAACACCAGGATACACTGAAGCTTTCTTT
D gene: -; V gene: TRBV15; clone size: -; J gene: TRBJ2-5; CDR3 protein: CATSRATTTSETQYF; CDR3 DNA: TGTGCCACCAGCAGAGCCACGACTACATCAGAGACCCAGTACTTC
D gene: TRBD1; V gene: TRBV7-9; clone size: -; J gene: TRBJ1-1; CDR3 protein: CASSSLPGQGDRNTEAFF; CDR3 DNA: TGTGCCAGCAGCTCGCTTCCGGGACAGGGGGATAGAAACACTGAAGCTTTCTTT
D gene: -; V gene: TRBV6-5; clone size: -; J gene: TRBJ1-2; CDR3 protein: CASSYSLGAYGYTF; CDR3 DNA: TGTGCCAGCAGTTACTCGCTAGGAGCCTATGGCTACACCTTC
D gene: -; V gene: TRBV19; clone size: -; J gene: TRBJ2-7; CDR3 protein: CASSIPPGSGRYEQYF; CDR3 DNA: TGTGCCAGTAGTATACCTCCGGGCAGCGGCCGCTACGAGCAGTACTTC
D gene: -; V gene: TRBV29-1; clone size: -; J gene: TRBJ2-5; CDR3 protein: CSVEDLGRETQYF; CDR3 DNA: TGCAGCGTTGAAGATCTTGGCAGAGAGACCCAGTACTTC
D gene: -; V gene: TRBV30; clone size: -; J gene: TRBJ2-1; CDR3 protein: CAWSPYNEQFF; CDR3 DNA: TGTGCCTGGAGTCCATACAATGAGCAGTTCTTC
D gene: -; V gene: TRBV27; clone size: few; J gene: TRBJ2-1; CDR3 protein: CASSFDKSSYNEQFF; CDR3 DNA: TGTGCCAGCAGTTTCGACAAGAGCTCCTACAATGAGCAGTTCTTC
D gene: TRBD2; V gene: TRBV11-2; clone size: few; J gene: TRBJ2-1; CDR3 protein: CASSLGGTSGRVDEQFF; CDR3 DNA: TGTGCCAGCAGCTTAGGGGGGACTAGCGGGAGGGTGGATGAGCAGTTCTTC
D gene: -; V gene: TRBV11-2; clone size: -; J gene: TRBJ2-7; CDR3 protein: CASSWGGGAYEQYF; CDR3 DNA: TGTGCCAGCAGCTGGGGAGGAGGGGCCTACGAGCAGTACTTC
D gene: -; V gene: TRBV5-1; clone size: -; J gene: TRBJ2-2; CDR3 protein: CASSQQGTGELFF; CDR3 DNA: TGCGCCAGCAGTCAACAGGGAACCGGGGAGCTGTTTTTT
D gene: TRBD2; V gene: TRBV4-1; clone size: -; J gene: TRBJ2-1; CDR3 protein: CASSLSIAGALEQFF; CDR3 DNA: TGCGCCAGCAGCCTTTCGATAGCGGGGGCCTTGGAGCAGTTCTTC
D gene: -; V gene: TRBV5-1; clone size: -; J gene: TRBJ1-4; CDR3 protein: CASRLGYATSGEKLFF; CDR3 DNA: TGCGCCAGCAGATTGGGATATGCGACGTCGGGTGAAAAACTGTTTTTT
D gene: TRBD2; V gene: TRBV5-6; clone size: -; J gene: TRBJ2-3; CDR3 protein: CASATERGGTDTQYF; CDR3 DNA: TGTGCCAGCGCCACGGAACGGGGGGGGACAGATACGCAGTATTTT